This TCR beta chain was captured by sequencing in a study of shared T cell receptors in the human thymus (dated by TCRdb to the early 2020s). With respect to the entire study: The study examined how self-reactive, shared T-cell receptor alpha chains are generated in the human thymus.

V has 7 bases trimmed and J has 4 bases trimmed; junction bases matching no gene number 7. Taken from cysteine to phenylalanine, the CDR3 has 14 residues. Only the CDR3 DNA stays, 42 bases, in frame from base 1. The CDR1 and CDR2 encoded by the germline V gene are SQVTM and ANQGSEA. The receptor library was made with the immunoSEQ multiplex PCR assay. TCRdb mirrors the immuneACCESS table, restricted to in-frame sequences. Some clones are absent from its copies; in checked studies, under half trace to an unresolved V gene, and the reason for the others is unknown. This sample comprises 640,000 or so clones, 70% to 90% of them detected only once. The ten largest clones add up to under 0.01% of the sample. Details on this clone: Its recognized antigen is unknown. There are no base qualities to consult, and no much larger clone falls within one base.

The data also belong to a second study, concerning human thymus T cells. That second report states: In Finland, the donors were immunologically healthy infants who were having open corrective cardiac surgery for congenital heart defects. The thymus tissue came from surgical resects taken out during corrective cardiac surgery. Both the thymic and the peripheral blood repertoires appeared to show biased V and J gene segment usage. The related research reported highly overlapping thymic TCR repertoires among unrelated individuals. The study described the TCR alpha and beta repertoires in under 10 infant thymus samples and a few matching peripheral blood samples. The cohort included a handful of male and a couple of female infants, with donor ages spanning 7 to 244 days. After being mechanically released from the tissue, thymocytes were kept at -70 degrees C in pellets of about 9-34 million cells. A QIAsymphony instrument was used to extract genomic DNA from frozen cell pellets. The immunoSEQ multiplex PCR assay was used to amplify the TCRB and TCRAD loci from a standardized amount of quality-controlled genomic DNA. The amplicons spanned the V(D)J region and were long enough to cover the CDR3 and allow V and J genes to be identified. Through the commercial immunoSEQ service, the amplicons were sequenced on an Illumina platform. Corrections for primer bias and sequencing errors followed previously described methods, while TCRAD and TCRB definitions were based on the IMGT database. The repertoires were analysed using immunoSEQ Analyzer 3.0 and VDJTools for basic statistics, V/J segment usage, diversity estimates, rarefaction and pairwise overlap. Chao1, ChaoE, Efron-Thisted, Shannon and inverse Simpson indices were used to estimate diversity, which was also estimated on datasets down-sampled to the smallest sample. Repertoire overlap was determined by strict matching of CDR3 nucleotide sequence, V gene and J gene, and Jaccard-based multidimensional scaling clustering was applied. On average, thymus samples gave 650,000 to 1,000,000 unique TCRB clonotypes, whereas blood samples gave approximately 84,000.

Sequenced sample: thymocytes. The origin of this receptor is a boy under two years old with a congenital heart defect. Donor details come from another sample of the same person, matched by shared clones. The chain uses TRBV29-1 and TRBJ2-3; the junction holds 11 bases that match TRBD2. At the DNA level, the sequence is TGCAGCGACTCCGGGACTAGCGGTTCAGATACGCAGTATTTT. This translates into CSDSGTSGSDTQYF.